Shown below are 21 T cell receptor beta chains from a single sample sequenced in a study of T cell responses to AZD1222 COVID-19 vaccine. Clones were read by immunoSEQ multiplex PCR, and TCRdb kept only the in-frame ones, dropping some. Of some 150,000 clones in the sample, roughly 90% were seen once. Sample: peripheral blood, taken on day 0 of AZD1222 vaccination. Every receptor here comes from an adult in good health.

The rearrangement joins TRBV7-9 to TRBJ2-5, with D tentatively TRBD1 or TRBD2 (5 bases each). Trimming pared 5 bases from V and 7 bases from J, leaving 11 bases between. The germline CDR1 and CDR2 sequences are SEHNR and FQNEAQ (reference sequence). This CDR3 has 12 amino acids. CDR3 sequence reads: CASSNSGGTQYF. The CDR3 bases are TGTGCCAGCAGCAATTCTGGGGGGACCCAGTACTTC.

The rearrangement joins TRBV9 to TRBJ2-7; 8 nucleotides line up with TRBD2. V shed 4 bases and J 5 bases; nucleotides not matched to a gene: 11. The CDR3 sequence is 15 residues long. Germline CDR1 reads SGDLS; CDR2 reads YYNGEE. In DNA, the CDR3 is TGTGCCAGCAGCCCCTCGGGGGGGGTAAATGACGAGCAGTACTTC. This translates into CASSPSGGVNDEQYF.

The chain combines TRBV12-5 with TRBJ1-2, with 7 bases matching TRBD1. From germline, CDR1 is LGHNT and CDR2 FRNRAP. The CDR3 has 13 amino acids. The junction had 5 bases not matched to a gene; V was cut back by 6 bases and J by 4 bases. CDR3 sequence reads: CASGPGTVYGYTF. The CDR3, as DNA: TGTGCTAGTGGCCCCGGGACAGTCTATGGCTACACCTTC.

This chain uses TRBV5-8 with TRBJ1-2; D call uncertain. The V gene lost 2 bases and the J gene lost 6 bases, with 14 bases spanning the gap. CDR3 length: 14 residues. Germline V gene data show CDR1 as SGHTS and CDR2 as YDEGEE. This CDR3 reads CASSFSVRRDGYTF. As DNA, the CDR3 is TGTGCCAGCAGCTTCTCGGTCCGGCGGGATGGCTACACCTTC.

V and J are TRBV19 and TRBJ2-1; D may be TRBD2 (6 bases). The V gene's germline CDR1 is LNHDA and CDR2 SQIVND (reference sequence). This CDR3 comprises 16 residues. V shed 1 base and J shed 2 bases, with 12 bases lying between them. The chain's CDR3 is CASSIGSGETYNEQFF. The CDR3, as DNA: TGTGCCAGTAGTATAGGGTCGGGGGAGACCTACAATGAGCAGTTCTTC.

The chain couples TRBV28 to TRBJ1-2; D not certain. The CDR3 is made up of 13 amino acids. Trimming removed 7 bases from V and 2 bases from J, with 11 bases in between. The V gene's germline CDR1 is MDHEN and CDR2 SYDVKM. CDR3 nucleotides: TGTGCCAGCAACGAAGGGTTAAACTATGGCTACACCTTC. Amino acids: CASNEGLNYGYTF.

The V and J genes are TRBV7-9 and TRBJ1-6, with 8 bases that match TRBD1. With 5 bases clipped from V and 7 bases from J, the junction kept 4 bases outside the gene matches. The CDR3 is 14 amino acids. In germline, CDR1 is SEHNR, CDR2 FQNEAQ (reference sequence). The CDR3 protein is CASSRDRINSPLHF. The CDR3 DNA reads as TGTGCCAGCAGCAGGGACAGGATAAATTCACCCCTCCACTTT.

The chain carries TRBV21-1 and TRBJ1-1; TRBD1, as called in the table, went unchecked against the DNA. TRBV21-1 constitutes a pseudogene. The length of the CDR3 is 15 residues. CDR3 nucleotide sequence: TGTGCCAGCAGCAATGAGGAGGGGGCCCGGACTGAAGCTTTCTTT. This translates into CASSNEEGARTEAFF.

The gene calls are TRBV18 and TRBJ2-1, with 9 bases lining up with TRBD2. V shed 3 bases, J shed 1 base, and the junction held 16 bases outside the gene matches. The CDR3 covers 20 residues. CDR1 KGHSH and CDR2 LQKENI come from the germline V gene. The DNA of the CDR3 is TGTGCCAGCTCACCCGGGGCGGAGGGGCTAGCGGGACGATCCTACAATGAGCAGTTCTTC. Its translation: CASSPGAEGLAGRSYNEQFF. Complete variable domain (other parts from reference TRBV18 and TRBJ2-1): NAGVMQNPRHLVRRRGQEARLRCSPMKGHSHVYWYRQLPEEGLKFMVYLQKENIIDESGMPKERFSAEFPKEGPSILRIQQVVRGDSAAYFCASSPGAEGLAGRSYNEQFFGPGTRLTVL.

This clone came up once. The genes are TRBV2 and TRBJ2-3, with TRBD2 matching over 10 bases. The CDR3 consists of 19 residues. Germline V CDR1 and CDR2: SNHLY, FYNNEI. J lost 3 bases, V lost 4 bases, and 16 bases had no gene match. This CDR3 is CASSGGPSGGNQKTDTQYF. The CDR3 DNA is TGTGCCAGCAGTGGGGGTCCTAGCGGGGGTAACCAAAAGACAGATACGCAGTATTTT. Full variable domain (remainder filled in from reference TRBV2 and TRBJ2-3): EPEVTQTPSHQVTQMGQEVILRCVPISNHLYFYWYRQILGQKVEFLVSFYNNEISEKSEIFDDQFSVERPDGSNFTLKIRSTKLEDSAMYFCASSGGPSGGNQKTDTQYFGPGTRLTVL.

The chain combines TRBV4-3 with TRBJ1-2; TRBD1 might be the D (6 bases). CDR3 size: 14 residues. V was clipped by 0 bases and J by 8 bases, with 13 bases between them. Germline CDR1 reads LGHNA; CDR2 reads YSLEER. The chain's CDR3 is CASSQDRPGEGYTF. The CDR3 DNA follows: TGCGCCAGCAGCCAAGATCGTCCAGGGGAGGGCTACACCTTC.

This rearrangement joins TRBV7-2 to TRBJ1-6; D unresolved. The CDR3 runs 17 residues. Germline CDR1 reads SGHTA; CDR2 reads FQGNSA. V shed 4 bases and J shed 3 bases, with 16 bases lying between them. CDR3 nucleotides: TGTGCCAGCAGCTCCGACTCTCTACCTGTCTATAATTCACCCCTCCACTTT. Translated, it gives CASSSDSLPVYNSPLHF.

This chain connects TRBV29-1 to TRBJ1-6; possible D gene TRBD1, 6 bases. The CDR3 totals 13 residues. V was pared by 3 bases and J by 7 bases, with 10 bases between. The V gene's germline CDR1 is SQVTM and CDR2 ANQGSEA. The chain's CDR3 is CSVDVRGNSPLHF. The DNA for the CDR3 is TGCAGCGTTGACGTCAGGGGAAATTCACCCCTCCACTTT.

The J gene is TRBJ1-1, the V gene TRBV4-2, with 8 positions matching TRBD1. V gave up 2 bases and J gave up 7 bases; unmatched junction bases: 3. Germline V gene data show CDR1 as LGHNA and CDR2 as YNFKEQ. This CDR3 spans 13 amino acids. The CDR3 spells CASSQRQGLEAFF. The DNA of the CDR3 is TGTGCCAGCAGCCAACGACAGGGGCTTGAAGCTTTCTTT.

This chain connects TRBV5-1 to TRBJ1-5, with TRBD1 identical over 7 bases. Looked up from germline, CDR1 is SGHRS and CDR2 is YFSETQ. The CDR3 is 15 amino acids. The ends lost 4 bases at V and 3 bases at J; junction bases unmatched: 7. CDR3 region: CASSPTGDVNQPQHF. The CDR3 DNA sequence: TGCGCCAGCAGCCCAACAGGGGACGTCAATCAGCCCCAGCATTTT.

The chain combines TRBV6-1 with TRBJ1-5; D not resolved. This CDR3 has 15 amino acids. V was pared by 0 bases and J by 10 bases, with 16 bases between. Germline assignment: CDR1 MNHNS and CDR2 SASEGT. The CDR3 coding sequence is TGTGCCAGCAGTGAAGCTATGGGAACTTTCAGCCCCCAGCATTTT. It encodes CASSEAMGTFSPQHF.

This chain joins TRBV5-1 and TRBJ2-4; TRBD1 matches 8 bases. The V and J ends lost 3 bases and 5 bases, in that order; junction bases with no gene match: 4. CDR1 is SGHRS and CDR2 is YFSETQ in the germline V gene. The CDR3 spans 14 residues. The CDR3 here is CASSSGQGQNIQYF. The CDR3, as DNA: TGCGCCAGCAGCTCAGGACAGGGACAAAACATTCAGTACTTC.

This rearrangement joins TRBV6-6 to TRBJ1-2, with D unresolved. Germline values: CDR1 MNHNY, CDR2 SVGAGI (reference sequence). There are 13 residues in the CDR3. V lost 4 bases and J lost 8, with 14 bases in between. CDR3 residues: CASSSDSLGGYTF. In DNA, the CDR3 is TGTGCCAGCAGTTCAGACTCCCTTGGGGGCTACACCTTC.

The chain combines TRBV15 with TRBJ2-1; the D gene is possibly TRBD2 (5 bases). V shed 1 base and J shed 8 bases, with 12 bases lying between them. Germline V gene sequence: CDR1 LNHNV, CDR2 YYDKDF (reference sequence). This CDR3 has 14 amino acids. DNA for the CDR3: TGTGCCACCAGCAGAGTTGGAGGACGGGATGAGCAGTTCTTC. Translated, it gives CATSRVGGRDEQFF.

The rearrangement uses TRBV7-8 and TRBJ1-1, with 10 bases that match TRBD1. The CDR3 has 15 residues. The germline V gene encodes CDR1 SGHVS and CDR2 FQNEAQ. The trim removed 5 bases at V and 1 base at J, leaving 4 bases unmatched. CDR3 nucleotide sequence: TGTGCCAGCAGCAGACGACAGGGGGCGAACACTGAAGCTTTCTTT. Protein product: CASSRRQGANTEAFF.

The chain employs TRBV6-1 and TRBJ1-2; no clear D gene. This CDR3 is 13 amino acids long. CDR1 MNHNS and CDR2 SASEGT come from the germline V gene. V was clipped by 5 bases and J by 5 bases, with 12 bases between them. The CDR3 sequence: CASSSDATYGYTF. In DNA, the CDR3 is TGTGCCAGCAGTTCAGATGCAACTTATGGCTACACCTTC.